This T cell receptor beta chain was retrieved from a study of blood T cell repertoires in COVID-19. Study information: The United States, Italy and Spain supplied acute and convalescent COVID-19 samples.

The germline V gene has CDR1 SGHRS and CDR2 YFSETQ. There are 16 residues in the CDR3. V shed 0 bases and J 4 bases; nucleotides not matched to a gene: 6. This clone was recorded once. Authors' processing steps: Quantification of nucleated cells was approximated via reference gene primer amplification. Method: immunoSEQ multiplex PCR; TCRdb's copy keeps in-frame clones and lacks some. The V and J calls and clone size come from that table; D and trimming were worked out from the DNA. The sample records around 100,000 clones, approximately 85% being singletons. Sequences were obtained from peripheral blood. The TCR sequence derives from a woman aged 60-70 years with COVID-19, enrolled during active disease. The gene calls are TRBV5-1 and TRBJ1-2, with 10 bases fitting TRBD1. DNA of the CDR3: TGCGCCAGCAGCTTGGACACCGGGACAGGGGTCTATGGCTACACCTTC. Translating it yields CASSLDTGTGVYGYTF.